One and the same sample provided the 32 T cell receptor beta chains below, sequenced in a study of response to subunit inactivated influenza vaccine. TCRdb processed the RT-PCR reads anew with MiXCR; each CDR3 protein has one entry. The table lists about 620,000 distinct CDR3 sequences, approximately 12% of them singletons. Source: PBMCs from blood, taken on the day of vaccination. Receptors originate from a man aged 45 to 65 who received an inactivated influenza vaccine.

This clonotype appeared a few times. The chain couples TRBV18 to TRBJ2-5; tentatively, D is TRBD1 (6 bases). Germline CDR1 reads KGHSH; CDR2 reads LQKENI. The CDR3 contains 14 residues. Trimming pared 3 bases from V and 0 bases from J, leaving 8 bases between. The CDR3: CASSPDSNQETQYF. As DNA, the CDR3 is TGTGCCAGCTCACCGGACAGCAACCAAGAGACCCAGTACTTC.

The chain employs TRBV4-2 and TRBJ1-3; D is possibly TRBD1 (6 bases). Deletions cut 0 bases from V and 3 bases from J, with 12 bases between. CDR1 is LGHNA, CDR2 YNFKEQ, per germline. This CDR3 spans 16 amino acids. CDR3 DNA: TGTGCCAGCAGCCAAGATTCCGGGGGCTATGGAAACACCATATATTTT. Translated, it gives CASSQDSGGYGNTIYF.

The rearrangement links TRBV5-4 to TRBJ2-4; no firm D call. The CDR3 length is 16 residues. V dropped 1 base and J dropped 3 bases, with 14 bases sitting between them. Germline CDR1 SGHNT, CDR2 YYREEE (reference sequence). CDR3 amino acids: CASSLKGIYGKNIQYF. Here the CDR3 DNA reads TGTGCCAGCAGCTTGAAGGGAATCTATGGCAAAAACATTCAGTACTTC.

This chain connects TRBV29-1 to TRBJ1-2; D is undetermined. This CDR3 comprises 14 residues. V was clipped by 2 bases and J by 0 bases, with 10 bases between them. Germline V gene sequence: CDR1 SQVTM, CDR2 ANQGSEA. The CDR3 DNA follows: TGCAGCGTTGAAATAGACGCCTCTAACTATGGCTACACCTTC. Translating it yields CSVEIDASNYGYTF.

In its sample, this clonotype was seen a few times. This CDR3 reads CASSLVRVGTYEQYF. DNA of the CDR3: TGCGCCAGCAGCTTGGTCAGGGTGGGGACCTACGAGCAGTACTTC. The chain combines TRBV5-1 with TRBJ2-7; a possible D gene is TRBD1 (5 bases). The germline V gene encodes CDR1 SGHRS and CDR2 YFSETQ. The length of the CDR3 is 15 residues. Trimming took 0 bases from V and 2 from J, leaving 12 bases between them.

V usage is TRBV3-1 and J usage is TRBJ2-1, with D unresolved. V lost 1 base and J 6 bases, leaving 10 bases between the germline ends. The CDR3 length is 14 residues. Germline loops: CDR1 LGHDT, CDR2 YNNKEL (reference sequence). The CDR3 loop is CASSQVAGSNEQFF. CDR3 nucleotide sequence: TGTGCCAGCAGCCAAGTAGCCGGCTCCAATGAGCAGTTCTTC.

This clonotype was seen ten or more times. The CDR3 DNA follows: TGTGCCAGCAGTTCTAGGGGACTCAACACCGGGGAGCTGTTTTTT. Its translation: CASSSRGLNTGELFF. The rearrangement joins TRBV12-3 or TRBV12-4 to TRBJ2-2; a possible D gene is TRBD2 (6 bases). The CDR3 has 15 amino acids. With 4 bases removed from V and 2 bases from J, the gap between germline ends came to 11 bases.

The V call is TRBV10-3, the J call TRBJ2-3, with D tentatively TRBD1 or TRBD2 (5 bases each). Trimming stripped 11 bases from V and 0 bases from J, with 15 bases between. Germline CDR1 ENHRY, CDR2 SYGVKD. The CDR3 covers 14 residues. The CDR3 region is CAVSRDPSTDTQYF. CDR3 sequence (DNA): TGTGCCGTCTCCCGGGACCCAAGCACAGATACGCAGTATTTT.

This clonotype appeared a few times. This chain links TRBV27 with TRBJ2-3; D remains ambiguous. Per the germline V gene, CDR1 is MNHEY and CDR2 is SMNVEV (reference sequence). CDR3 length: 15 residues. V gave up 6 bases and J gave up 4 bases, with 17 bases separating them. The CDR3, as DNA: TGTGCCAGCAGCGCAGACCCGGACGGCGCAGATACGCAGTATTTT. Translation gives CASSADPDGADTQYF.

The genes are TRBV2 and TRBJ2-7; 14 nucleotides match TRBD2. The V gene end was trimmed by 6 bases and the J gene end by 6 bases; junction bases not matched to a gene: 10. The germline CDR1 and CDR2 sequences are SNHLY and FYNNEI. CDR3 length equals 16 residues. The chain's CDR3 is CASSVSGTSGGGEQYF. The CDR3 DNA sequence: TGTGCCAGCAGCGTATCCGGGACTAGCGGGGGAGGCGAGCAGTACTTC.

V gene TRBV20-1 combines with J gene TRBJ1-1; no reliable D call. The germline gives CDR1 DFQATT, CDR2 SNEGSKA (reference sequence). This CDR3 has 14 residues. V was pared by 5 bases and J by 4 bases, with 17 bases between. The CDR3 sequence is CSALKEAWGTEAFF. Written as DNA, the CDR3 is TGCAGTGCTCTGAAGGAGGCTTGGGGCACTGAAGCTTTCTTT.

The sample holds many counts of this clonotype. The chain combines TRBV10-3 with TRBJ2-3; TRBD2 matches 11 bases. The germline V gene has CDR1 ENHRY and CDR2 SYGVKD. There are 16 residues in the CDR3. The J segment lost 2 bases and the V segment lost 11 bases, leaving 12 bases of the junction unmatched. DNA for the CDR3: TGTGCCGCCGCTGGGGGGACTAGCGGACACACAGATACGCAGTATTTT. Amino acid sequence: CAAAGGTSGHTDTQYF.

The rearrangement uses TRBV5-1 and TRBJ2-7; TRBD2 aligns across 12 bases. The CDR3 covers 13 residues. From germline, CDR1 is SGHRS and CDR2 YFSETQ. V lost 7 bases to trimming and J lost 2 bases; unmatched junction nucleotides: 1. CDR3 residues: CASRTSGAYEQYF. Here the CDR3 DNA reads TGCGCCAGCCGGACTAGCGGGGCCTACGAGCAGTACTTC.

This chain links TRBV12-3 or TRBV12-4 with TRBJ2-4; D is ambiguous. The CDR3 loop spans 14 amino acids. Trimming took off 2 bases at V and 5 bases at J, with 10 bases between the two ends. In DNA, the CDR3 is TGTGCCAGCAGTTTATTCGCGGTTCAAAACATTCAGTACTTC. Protein sequence: CASSLFAVQNIQYF.

This clonotype was counted many times. This chain's CDR3 is CASSLAGTSSTGELFF. The CDR3, as DNA: TGCGCCAGCAGCTTGGCAGGAACGAGCAGCACCGGGGAGCTGTTTTTT. The chain combines TRBV5-1 with TRBJ2-2; D remains ambiguous. Germline V gives CDR1 SGHRS, CDR2 YFSETQ. The CDR3 extends over 16 amino acids. V lost 0 bases and J lost 4, with 13 bases in between.

The chain couples TRBV9 to TRBJ2-7; a weak D match, TRBD2 (5 bases). The CDR3 contains 12 residues. CDR1 SGDLS and CDR2 YYNGEE come from the germline V gene. Trimming removed 1 base from V and 6 bases from J, with 8 bases in between. The CDR3 sequence: CASSVLAGEQYF. The CDR3 DNA reads as TGTGCCAGCAGCGTATTGGCGGGCGAGCAGTACTTC. Full variable domain (missing parts from reference TRBV9 and TRBJ2-7): DSGVTQTPKHLITATGQRVTLRCSPRSGDLSVYWYQQSLDQGLQFLIQYYNGEERAKGNILERFSAQQFPDLHSELNLSSLELGDSALYFCASSVLAGEQYFGPGTRLTVT.

This clonotype was observed a handful of times. J is TRBJ1-4 and V is TRBV12-3 or TRBV12-4; perhaps TRBD1 as D (5 bases). The V end was cut by 5 bases, the J end by 3 bases, with 10 bases between. CDR3 length: 14 residues. The CDR3 DNA reads TGTGCCAGCAGTCCGACAGTGTCTAATGAAAAACTGTTTTTT. Residues: CASSPTVSNEKLFF.

This clonotype turned up a few times. The chain links TRBV12-3 or TRBV12-4 to TRBJ2-1; the match to TRBD2 covers 8 bases. This CDR3 is built from 17 residues. Trimming at V came to 5 bases and at J to 5 bases, leaving 14 bases not matched to a gene. This CDR3 is CASSKDRGLLADNEQFF. The DNA of the CDR3 is TGTGCCAGCAGTAAAGACCGGGGGCTACTAGCGGACAATGAGCAGTTCTTC.

This clonotype was detected ten times or more. This chain uses TRBV7-2 with TRBJ2-1; D not certain. CDR1 and CDR2 (germline): SGHTA, FQGNSA. The V and J ends lost 1 base and 0 bases respectively, with 7 bases between them. The CDR3 totals 15 residues. The CDR3 loop reads CASSLVVSSYNEQFF. The CDR3 DNA sequence: TGTGCCAGCAGCTTAGTGGTCAGCTCCTACAATGAGCAGTTCTTC.

The chain joins TRBV5-6 to TRBJ1-6; 11 nucleotides match TRBD1. CDR1 SGHDT and CDR2 YYEEEE come from the germline V gene. The V and J ends lost 4 bases and 10 bases, in that order; junction bases with no gene match: 4. This CDR3 spans 14 amino acids. The CDR3 reads CASSADRGRSPLHF. Written as DNA, the CDR3 is TGTGCCAGCAGCGCGGACAGGGGGCGATCACCCCTCCACTTT.

This clonotype was recorded a few times. The rearrangement uses TRBV6-2 or TRBV6-3 and TRBJ2-7, with a weak D call TRBD1 (6 bases). Germline values: CDR1 MNHEY, CDR2 SVGEGT. V lost 0 bases, J lost 2 bases, and 17 bases lay in between. The CDR3 has 17 residues. CDR3 loop: CASSYSIRDTLTYEQYF. The CDR3, as DNA: TGTGCCAGCAGTTACTCAATCCGGGACACCCTCACCTACGAGCAGTACTTC.

This clonotype was seen more than once but under ten times. DNA for the CDR3: TGTGCCAGCAGCTTAGGGACCCCGGGGTGGCGCACAGATACGCAGTATTTT. Translated: CASSLGTPGWRTDTQYF. The chain couples TRBV7-2 to TRBJ2-3; perhaps TRBD2 as D (5 bases). Germline V gives CDR1 SGHTA, CDR2 FQGNSA. The CDR3 runs 17 residues. The V and J ends lost 1 base and 1 base respectively, with 15 bases between them.

This clonotype has only a few counts. This chain uses TRBV20-1 with TRBJ2-7, with D uncertain. Germline loops: CDR1 DFQATT, CDR2 SNEGSKA (reference sequence). Trimming pared 3 bases from V and 4 bases from J, leaving 4 bases between. The CDR3 consists of 10 residues. The CDR3 nucleotides read TGCAGTGCTAGTTTATACGAGCAGTACTTC. It is translated as CSASLYEQYF.

This clonotype has only one observation. This chain connects TRBV11-2 to TRBJ2-1; 8 bases match TRBD2. Trimming at V came to 6 bases and at J to 2 bases, leaving 12 bases not matched to a gene. CDR3 size: 17 residues. CDR1 and CDR2 (germline): SGHAT, FQNNGV. For the CDR3, the DNA is TGTGCCAGCAGGGGACTAGTTTCGGGGGGGGCCTACAATGAGCAGTTCTTC. Translation gives CASRGLVSGGAYNEQFF.

This clonotype was observed many times. CDR3: CASSVASGSLYEQYF. CDR3 coding DNA: TGTGCCAGCAGCGTAGCATCAGGGTCCCTATACGAGCAGTACTTC. V and J are TRBV9 and TRBJ2-7, with D possibly TRBD1 on 5 matching bases. The V gene's germline CDR1 is SGDLS and CDR2 YYNGEE. Trimming cost V 0 bases and J 4 bases, with 14 bases left between them. CDR3 length equals 15 residues.

This clonotype has just a few counts. The V gene is TRBV29-1, the J gene TRBJ2-7; 9 bases are a match to TRBD2. V lost 4 bases, J lost 7 bases, and 14 bases stayed unmatched. The CDR3 contains 15 residues. In germline, CDR1 is SQVTM, CDR2 ANQGSEA. The chain's CDR3 is CSVARGSGGPKEQYF. The CDR3 DNA follows: TGCAGCGTTGCCCGGGGTAGCGGGGGCCCTAAGGAGCAGTACTTC.

This clonotype occurred a few times. The chain couples TRBV20-1 to TRBJ2-5; D may be TRBD1 (5 bases). The germline gives CDR1 DFQATT, CDR2 SNEGSKA (reference sequence). V was trimmed by 6 bases and J by 2 bases, leaving 10 bases between them. The CDR3 sequence is 12 residues long. This CDR3 is CSARVRQETQYF. CDR3 DNA: TGCAGTGCCAGGGTCAGACAAGAGACCCAGTACTTC.

This clonotype was seen repeatedly, ten times or more. This sequence joins TRBV5-5 and TRBJ2-2; no reliable D call. V shed 4 bases and J shed 6 bases, with 16 bases lying between them. Looked up from germline, CDR1 is SGHKS and CDR2 is YYEKEE (reference sequence). This CDR3 spans 15 amino acids. CDR3 in amino acids: CASSVPMARAGELFF. The CDR3 nucleotides are TGTGCCAGCAGCGTACCCATGGCCCGAGCCGGGGAGCTGTTTTTT.

This clonotype has only a few counts. The V and J genes are TRBV29-1 and TRBJ2-7, with 9 bases lining up with TRBD2. This CDR3 has 15 residues. After removal of 1 base from V and 5 bases from J, the junction contained 9 bases not matched to a gene. Germline lookup yields CDR1 SQVTM and CDR2 ANQGSEA. Here the CDR3 DNA reads TGCAGCGTTGAAGTAGTTGGCGGGAGGGTGGACGAGCAGTACTTC. Its protein product is CSVEVVGGRVDEQYF.

J is TRBJ2-4 and V is TRBV29-1; D is possibly TRBD1 or TRBD2 (6 bases each). The CDR3 runs to 13 residues. Trimming cost V 4 bases and J 5 bases, with 12 bases left between them. The germline V gene has CDR1 SQVTM and CDR2 ANQGSEA. Here the CDR3 DNA reads TGCAGCGTTGTTCCGGGGGCCGAAAACATTCAGTACTTC. Its translation: CSVVPGAENIQYF.

This clonotype was detected only a few times. V is TRBV20-1 and J is TRBJ1-5; 11 bases match TRBD1. V shed 3 bases, J shed 7 bases, and the junction held 14 bases outside the gene matches. The CDR3 has 17 amino acids. Germline V gene lookup returns CDR1 DFQATT and CDR2 SNEGSKA (reference sequence). The chain's CDR3 is CSASRLVDRGLRQPQHF. The CDR3 DNA reads TGCAGTGCTAGTCGGCTTGTGGACAGGGGGCTGCGACAGCCCCAGCATTTT.

This clonotype was counted many times. This chain connects TRBV20-1 to TRBJ1-1; D is ambiguous. Trimming cost V 3 bases and J 1 base, with 6 bases left between them. Germline V gives CDR1 DFQATT, CDR2 SNEGSKA (reference sequence). The CDR3 spans 12 residues. This chain's CDR3 is CSASITNTEAFF. CDR3 DNA: TGCAGTGCTAGTATTACGAACACTGAAGCTTTCTTT.